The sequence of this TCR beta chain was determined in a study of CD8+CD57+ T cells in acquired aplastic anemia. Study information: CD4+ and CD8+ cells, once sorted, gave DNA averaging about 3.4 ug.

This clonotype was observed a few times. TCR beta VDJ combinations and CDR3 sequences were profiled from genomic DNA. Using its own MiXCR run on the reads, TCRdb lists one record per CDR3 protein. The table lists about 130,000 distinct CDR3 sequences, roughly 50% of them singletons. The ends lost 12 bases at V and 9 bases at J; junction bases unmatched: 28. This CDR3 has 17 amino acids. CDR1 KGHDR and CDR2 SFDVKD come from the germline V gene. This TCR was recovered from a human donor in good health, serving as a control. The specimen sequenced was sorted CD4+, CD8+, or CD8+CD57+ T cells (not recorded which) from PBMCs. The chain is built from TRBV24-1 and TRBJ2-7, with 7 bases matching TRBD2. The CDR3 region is CAPQSWGGKKAELGQYF. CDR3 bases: TGTGCCCCTCAGTCGTGGGGGGGGAAAAAGGCCGAACTAGGGCAGTACTTC.